A single sample gave rise to the 15 T cell receptor beta chains below, sequenced in a study of T cells in Graves' hyperthyroidism and ophthalmopathy. Amplification of TCR beta CDR3 regions used RNA as the template. The HTBI set primed first-round TCR CDR3 RT-PCR. Each CDR3 protein is one row after TCRdb ran MiXCR on the multiplex PCR reads. This sample carries approximately 480,000 distinct CDR3 sequences, 20% of them seen once, and the ten largest clones take less than 30%. Material for sequencing was blood. The receptors shown here come from a man aged 18 to 29 with Graves' hyperthyroidism.

A few counts support this clonotype. J is TRBJ2-7 and V is TRBV20-1, with D possibly being TRBD1 (6 bases). The CDR3 runs to 13 residues. V gave up 6 bases and J gave up 0 bases, with 12 bases separating them. Germline CDR1 DFQATT, CDR2 SNEGSKA (reference sequence). As DNA, the CDR3 is TGCAGTGCCCGGACAGATCACTCCTACGAGCAGTACTTC. This sequence encodes CSARTDHSYEQYF.

At least ten counts were recorded for this clonotype. The chain employs TRBV4-1 and TRBJ2-5; D may be TRBD2 (5 bases). In germline, CDR1 is MGHRA, CDR2 YSYEKL. The CDR3 is 15 residues long. V was pared by 1 base and J by 1 base, with 10 bases between. This CDR3 is CASSQGAGTQETQYF. CDR3 bases: TGCGCCAGCAGCCAAGGGGCGGGCACCCAAGAGACCCAGTACTTC.

This clonotype was detected only a few times. The CDR3 is CASSSAGTVDTGELFF. The CDR3 nucleotides read TGTGCCAGCAGCTCAGCCGGGACAGTGGACACCGGGGAGCTGTTTTTT. This chain joins TRBV7-2 and TRBJ2-2; TRBD1 matches 7 bases. With V trimmed by 4 bases and J by 3 bases, 8 bases remained unmatched. Germline CDR1 and CDR2: SGHTA and FQGNSA. The CDR3 length is 16 residues. Combining the CDR3 with reference TRBV7-2 and TRBJ2-2 gives the whole variable domain GAGVSQSPSNKVTEKGKDVELRCDPISGHTALYWYRQSLGQGLEFLIYFQGNSAPDKSGLPSDRFSAERTGGSVSTLTIQRTQQEDSAVYLCASSSAGTVDTGELFFGEGSRLTVL.

The rearrangement links TRBV28 to TRBJ1-1, with D tentatively TRBD1 (5 bases). The length of the CDR3 is 14 residues. Germline loops: CDR1 MDHEN, CDR2 SYDVKM. V lost 7 bases and J lost 1, with 13 bases in between. In nucleotides, the CDR3 is TGTGCCAGCAACTTACAGGTGGAGAACACTGAAGCTTTCTTT. This translates into CASNLQVENTEAFF. The full variable domain, rest sourced from reference TRBV28 and TRBJ1-1, is DVKVTQSSRYLVKRTGEKVFLECVQDMDHENMFWYRQDPGLGLRLIYFSYDVKMKEKGDIPEGYSVSREKKERFSLILESASTNQTSMYLCASNLQVENTEAFFGQGTRLTVV.

This chain connects TRBV29-1 to TRBJ2-5; a weak D match, TRBD2 (6 bases). V was clipped by 7 bases and J by 5 bases, with 14 bases between them. Germline CDR1 is SQVTM and CDR2 is ANQGSEA. The CDR3 sequence is 12 residues long. In DNA form, the CDR3 reads TGCAGCGCCCGGGGGTGGGAGGAGACCCAGTACTTC. Translating it yields CSARGWEETQYF.

This clonotype was observed at least ten times. The chain has TRBV28 and TRBJ2-5, with 10 positions matching TRBD1. Trimming at V came to 6 bases and at J to 5 bases, leaving 6 bases not matched to a gene. Germline lookup yields CDR1 MDHEN and CDR2 SYDVKM. This CDR3 comprises 14 residues. The chain's CDR3 is CASRGQGSLETQYF. CDR3 nucleotide sequence: TGTGCCAGCAGGGGACAGGGGAGCCTCGAGACCCAGTACTTC.

This sequence joins TRBV2 and TRBJ2-2, with D perhaps given as TRBD1 or TRBD2 (5 bases each). The CDR3 spans 18 residues. The V gene's germline CDR1 is SNHLY and CDR2 FYNNEI. The V end lost 6 bases, the J end lost 0 bases, and 20 bases lay between the germline ends. The CDR3 loop reads CASSKLGPSFANTGELFF. CDR3 sequence (DNA): TGTGCCAGCAGCAAACTGGGACCCTCGTTCGCGAACACCGGGGAGCTGTTTTTT.

This chain uses TRBV7-2 with TRBJ2-5, with D perhaps TRBD1 or TRBD2 (6 bases each). Trimming cost V 0 bases and J 5 bases, with 13 bases left between them. Germline CDR1 SGHTA, CDR2 FQGNSA. This CDR3 is built from 15 residues. The CDR3 DNA reads as TGTGCCAGCAGCTTAGCCCGGGGGCCAATGGAGACCCAGTACTTC. Its protein product is CASSLARGPMETQYF.

The rearrangement uses TRBV28 and TRBJ1-5; 7 bases line up with TRBD1. The V segment lost 3 bases and the J segment 4 bases; nucleotides outside the gene matches: 6. Per the germline V gene, CDR1 is MDHEN and CDR2 is SYDVKM. The CDR3 covers 15 residues. The chain's CDR3 is CASSFRQGENQPQHF. Written as DNA, the CDR3 is TGTGCCAGCAGTTTCCGGCAGGGGGAAAATCAGCCCCAGCATTTT.

At least ten counts were recorded for this clonotype. The chain combines TRBV28 with TRBJ1-5; D is unclear. The V end lost 6 bases, the J end lost 0 bases, and 12 bases lay between the germline ends. Germline values: CDR1 MDHEN, CDR2 SYDVKM. This CDR3 is 15 amino acids long. CDR3 DNA: TGTGCCAGCAGCCCGGTGGGTTTTAGCAATCAGCCCCAGCATTTT. It translates to CASSPVGFSNQPQHF.

J is TRBJ2-5 and V is TRBV12-5, with no clear D. The germline gives CDR1 LGHNT, CDR2 FRNRAP. V was pared by 0 bases and J by 4 bases, with 3 bases between. This CDR3 region has 12 residues. For the CDR3, the DNA is TGTGCTAGTGGTTTGGTAACAGAGACCCAGTACTTC. The encoded protein is CASGLVTETQYF. The full variable domain, with the rest looked up from reference TRBV12-5 and TRBJ2-5, is DARVTQTPRHKVTEMGQEVTMRCQPILGHNTVFWYRQTMMQGLELLAYFRNRAPLDDSGMPKDRFSAEMPDATLATLKIQPSEPRDSAVYFCASGLVTETQYFGPGTRLLVL.

The CDR3 loop is CASSLGTQTPLWYF. DNA for the CDR3: TGTGCCAGCAGTTTGGGGACGCAAACCCCCCTCTGGTACTTC. The V call is TRBV6-5, the J call TRBJ2-7, with D perhaps assigned TRBD1 or TRBD2 (5 bases each). The germline CDR1 and CDR2 sequences are MNHEY and SVGAGI. Trimming left V 4 bases short and J 12 bases short, with 22 bases between. The CDR3 loop spans 14 amino acids.

This clonotype was seen just once. CDR3 nucleotide sequence: TGTGCCAGCACCACCGGGGGCTCTGGGGCCAACGTCCTGACTTTC. Translating it yields CASTTGGSGANVLTF. The rearrangement links TRBV11-2 to TRBJ2-6, with D possibly TRBD2 on 6 matching bases. V was clipped by 7 bases and J by 0 bases, with 10 bases between them. Germline V gene lookup returns CDR1 SGHAT and CDR2 FQNNGV. The CDR3 loop spans 15 amino acids. The variable domain in full, completed from reference TRBV11-2 and TRBJ2-6, reads EAGVAQSPRYKIIEKRQSVAFWCNPISGHATLYWYQQILGQGPKLLIQFQNNGVVDDSQLPKDRFSAERLKGVDSTLKIQPAKLEDSAVYLCASTTGGSGANVLTFGAGSRLTVL.

The chain carries TRBV11-2 and TRBJ2-2, with 9 bases identical to TRBD1. Germline V gene sequence: CDR1 SGHAT, CDR2 FQNNGV. The CDR3 spans 18 residues. V lost 1 base and J lost 2; bases outside the gene matches: 8. In nucleotides, the CDR3 is TGTGCCAGCAGCTTAGGATTTAGGGACAGGGCTAACACCGGGGAGCTGTTTTTT. Its translation is CASSLGFRDRANTGELFF.

A few counts support this clonotype. This rearrangement joins TRBV6-1 to TRBJ2-7, with TRBD1 identical over 11 bases. J lost 5 bases, V lost 8 bases, and 5 bases had no gene match. Germline V gives CDR1 MNHNS, CDR2 SASEGT. The CDR3 extends over 13 amino acids. CDR3 sequence (DNA): TGTGCCAGCCTACGGACAGGGGGCAACGAGCAGTACTTC. Protein: CASLRTGGNEQYF.